This TCR beta chain was captured in a study of blood T cell repertoires in COVID-19 (dated by TCRdb to the early 2020s). Study-wide context: Samples covering the acute and convalescent phases of COVID-19 were provided by collaborators in the United States, Italy and Spain. The repertoires were released in a freely available public database intended as a resource for research on the immune response to SARS-CoV-2. The sample metadata nearly always contained a de-identified subject ID, COVID-19 status, age in years and sex. The samples were drawn from the first 160 participants of the ongoing ImmuneRACE study and from some 1,300 subjects provided by 6 global collaborators. The dataset comprised deeply sampled blood TCRbeta repertoires from subjects exposed to, actively infected with, or recovered from COVID-19. The prospective study material was composed of cDNA or gDNA derived from T cells, B-cell-depleted T cells, or PBMCs. HLA class I and class II types, where available, came from metadata supplied by the sample provider rather than from assay-based typing.

Participants in the prospective study were aged roughly 18 to 89 years, lived in under 30 United States geographic areas, and enrolled through a virtual design. To assign participants to cohorts, the prospective study relied on clinical history that participants themselves reported in a screening survey and a study questionnaire. ImmuneRACE Cohort 3 recovered participants were defined by two consecutive negative NP/OP PCR tests, healthcare professional clearance, or symptom resolution. Each participant in the prospective study had whole blood, serum and a nasopharyngeal or oropharyngeal swab collected by mobile phlebotomists. Prospective study participants could optionally give additional blood draws and questionnaires over an approximately two-month period. Prospective study blood samples were shipped either frozen or at room temperature before DNA extraction. General study outcomes and caveats: The amount of clinical and demographic metadata varied by source and participant and was provided uncurated.

Turning to this clone: Its specific antigen is unknown. No quality values exist for individual bases; no much larger clone is one base distant.

The trim is 1 base for V and 8 bases for J, with a gap of 17 bases between the germline ends. The CDR3 sequence holds 15 residues, the cysteine and phenylalanine included. Only the CDR3 part of the read is kept: 45 bases, read in frame from the first base. Reading the germline V gene (reference sequence) gives CDR1 GTSNPN and CDR2 SVGIG. TCRbeta CDR3 regions were amplified from genomic DNA using the immunoSEQ Assay, a bias-controlled multiplex PCR. As for how the authors treated the data: The number of nucleated cells in each sample was estimated by amplification of reference gene primers within the assay. To quantify the absolute abundance of each unique TCRbeta CDR3 rearrangement, sequence reads were collapsed and filtered. For each sample, productive Simpson clonality was calculated by taking the square root of Simpson's diversity index across productive rearrangements. TCRdb carries this immuneACCESS record with in-frame sequences only. Its versions omit some clonotypes, under half of them owing to an unresolved V gene in the studies checked, with the rest unexplained. That table furnishes V, J and clone size, whereas the DNA furnished D and trimming. The sample table shows 200,000 to 250,000 clones, and approximately 81% are seen once. 15% to 20% of the sample is held by the ten biggest clonotypes.

Recombination connected TRBV30 to TRBJ2-2, and TRBD2 may be the D gene, going by 6 matching bases. Sequencing was done on a sample of PBMCs or T cells enriched from blood (not recorded which). The clonotype comes from a man aged 40-55 years who had recovered from COVID-19. The DNA sequence reads TGTGCCTGGAGTGGCTGGAGGGGTCAACGGGGGGAGCTGTTTTTT. It codes for CAWSGWRGQRGELFF.